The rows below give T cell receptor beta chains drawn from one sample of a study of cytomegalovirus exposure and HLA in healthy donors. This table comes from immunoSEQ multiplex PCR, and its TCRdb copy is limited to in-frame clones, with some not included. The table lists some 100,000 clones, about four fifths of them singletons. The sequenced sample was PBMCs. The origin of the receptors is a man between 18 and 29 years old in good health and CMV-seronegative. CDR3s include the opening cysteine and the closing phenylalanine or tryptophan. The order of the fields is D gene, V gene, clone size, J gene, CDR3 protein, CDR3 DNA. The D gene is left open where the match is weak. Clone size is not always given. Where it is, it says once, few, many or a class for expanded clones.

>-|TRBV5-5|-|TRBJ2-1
CASSFGGYNEQFF
TGTGCCAGCAGCTTTGGCGGCTACAATGAGCAGTTCTTC
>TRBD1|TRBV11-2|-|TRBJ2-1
CASSRQGNEQFF
TGTGCCAGCAGCCGACAGGGGAATGAGCAGTTCTTC
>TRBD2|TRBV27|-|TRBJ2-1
CASSPLAGLAEQFF
TGTGCCAGCAGTCCCCTAGCGGGATTGGCTGAGCAGTTCTTC
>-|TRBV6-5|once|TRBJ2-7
CASSYRAEGDEQYF
TGTGCCAGCAGTTACCGAGCAGAGGGTGACGAGCAGTACTTC
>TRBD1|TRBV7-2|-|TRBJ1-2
CASSLATGSNYGYTF
TGTGCCAGCAGCTTAGCGACAGGGTCTAACTATGGCTACACCTTC
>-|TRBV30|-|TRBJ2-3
CAWSTSGNTQYF
TGTGCCTGGAGCACCTCGGGGAATACGCAGTATTTT
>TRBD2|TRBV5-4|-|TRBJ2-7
CASSLVVLAQVSYEQYF
TGTGCCAGCAGCTTGGTGGTACTAGCGCAAGTCTCCTACGAGCAGTACTTC
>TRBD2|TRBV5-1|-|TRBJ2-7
CASSYWTSGRQTYEQYF
TGCGCCAGCAGCTATTGGACTAGCGGGAGGCAAACCTACGAGCAGTACTTC
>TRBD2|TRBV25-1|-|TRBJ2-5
CASSQPRIAGETQYF
TGTGCCAGCAGCCAACCCCGAATAGCGGGAGAGACCCAGTACTTC
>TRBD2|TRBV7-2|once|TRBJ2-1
CASSLSGSSYNEQFF
TGTGCCAGCAGCTTAAGCGGGAGCTCCTACAATGAGCAGTTCTTC
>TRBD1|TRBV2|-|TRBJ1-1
CASSRQGGNTEAFF
TGTGCCAGCAGCCGACAGGGTGGTAACACTGAAGCTTTCTTT
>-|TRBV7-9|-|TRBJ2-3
CASSLLSGRSDTQYF
TGTGCCAGCAGCTTGTTATCGGGGAGGTCGGATACGCAGTATTTT